The next 3 T cell receptor beta chains were all read from a single sample in a study of cytomegalovirus exposure and HLA in healthy donors. This PCR relied on a set of 60 Vbeta primers and 13 Jbeta primers. Here immunoSEQ multiplex PCR was the method, and the copy in TCRdb shows in-frame clones only, minus some. The table includes about 120,000 clones, about 8.6% detected once. Sequencing was performed on PBMCs. The source of these receptors is a woman aged 40 to 50 in good health and CMV-seropositive.

V is TRBV19 and J is TRBJ1-5; TRBD1 might be the D (6 bases). Per the germline V gene, CDR1 is LNHDA and CDR2 is SQIVND (reference sequence). Trimming shortened V by 6 bases and J by 4 bases, and 19 bases separated the two germline ends. There are 16 residues in the CDR3. This chain's CDR3 is CASRMLGGALNQPQHF. The DNA for the CDR3 is TGTGCCAGTAGGATGCTTGGGGGGGCTTTAAATCAGCCCCAGCATTTT.

This chain joins TRBV19 and TRBJ1-1; TRBD1 is a possible D gene (5 bases). Germline V CDR1 and CDR2: LNHDA, SQIVND (reference sequence). The CDR3 contains 15 residues. Trimming took 7 bases from V and 1 from J, leaving 16 bases between them. In DNA form, the CDR3 reads TGTGCCAGTACCTCCGGACAATGGGCGAACACTGAAGCTTTCTTT. Translation: CASTSGQWANTEAFF.

The rearrangement joins TRBV5-1 to TRBJ1-2; 9 nucleotides align to TRBD1. The V and J ends lost 5 bases and 6 bases, in that order; junction bases with no gene match: 8. Germline V gene lookup returns CDR1 SGHRS and CDR2 YFSETQ. The CDR3 totals 14 residues. CDR3 residues: CASRNTGGEDGYTF. CDR3 in DNA: TGCGCCAGCAGAAATACAGGGGGCGAGGATGGCTACACCTTC. The whole variable domain, remainder taken from reference TRBV5-1 and TRBJ1-2, is KAGVTQTPRYLIKTRGQQVTLSCSPISGHRSVSWYQQTPGQGLQFLFEYFSETQRNKGNFPGRFSGRQFSNSRSEMNVSTLELGDSALYLCASRNTGGEDGYTFGSGTRLTVV.